Listed here are 2 T cell receptor beta chains from one sample, sequenced in a study of blood T cell repertoires in COVID-19. TCRdb's copy holds only in-frame clones and misses some; the assay was immunoSEQ multiplex PCR. This table holds roughly 230,000 clones, around four fifths found once. The sequencing input was peripheral blood. These receptors originate from a man in his forties or fifties with acute or convalescent COVID-19.

The chain joins TRBV6-5 to TRBJ1-2, with D unresolved. This CDR3 is built from 14 residues. CDR1 MNHEY and CDR2 SVGAGI come from the germline V gene. Trimming shortened V by 4 bases and J by 8 bases, and 17 bases separated the two germline ends. This CDR3 is CASSSSYTEQGYTF. CDR3 sequence (DNA): TGTGCCAGCAGTTCTAGCTATACTGAACAAGGCTACACCTTC.

The rearrangement links TRBV6-6 to TRBJ2-7; perhaps TRBD2 as D (5 bases). The CDR3 covers 14 residues. Trimming took off 6 bases at V and 0 bases at J, with 12 bases between the two ends. Germline CDR1 reads MNHNY; CDR2 reads SVGAGI (reference sequence). CDR3 protein: CASRPAVSSYEQYF. The CDR3 DNA sequence: TGTGCCAGCAGGCCAGCGGTTAGCTCCTACGAGCAGTACTTC.